This note documents a single T cell receptor (beta chain) sequence. Libraries were prepared by immunoSEQ multiplex PCR; TCRdb keeps only in-frame clonotypes and omits some of them. This table has more than 45,000 clones, about four fifths appearing once. This sample is part of a study of blood T cell repertoires in COVID-19. The CDR3 contains 14 residues. From germline, CDR1 is SQVTM and CDR2 ANQGSEA. V shed 5 bases, J shed 0 bases, and the junction held 4 bases outside the gene matches. The chain links TRBV29-1 to TRBJ1-5; 7 bases are shared with TRBD1. This sequence originates from a man older than 75 with COVID-19, enrolled during active disease. Sequenced input: peripheral blood. CDR3 region: CSVTTGDSNQPQHF. The CDR3 nucleotides read TGCAGCGTTACCACAGGGGATAGCAATCAGCCCCAGCATTTT. The full variable domain, completed using reference TRBV29-1 and TRBJ1-5, is SAVISQKPSRDICQRGTSLTIQCQVDSQVTMMFWYRQQPGQSLTLIATANQGSEATYESGFVIDKFPISRPNLTFSTLTVSNMSPEDSSIYLCSVTTGDSNQPQHFGDGTRLSIL.